This record covers a single T cell receptor (beta chain). Profiled with immunoSEQ multiplex PCR; TCRdb holds only in-frame clones, not every one. In the table there are about 82,000 clones, over 90% of which are singletons. This sample is drawn from a study of technical replicates of blood from several donors. Germline CDR1 reads PRHDT; CDR2 reads FYEKMQ (reference sequence). Trimming removed 5 bases from V and 7 bases from J; junction bases left unmatched: 11. The CDR3 consists of 16 residues. V is TRBV13 and J is TRBJ2-1; 10 nucleotides match TRBD2. The sample was T cells isolated from PBMCs. This TCR was sampled from a human donor in good health. The CDR3, as DNA: TGTGCCAGCAGCCTAAATTTTATAGCGGGAGGTAATGAGCAGTTCTTC. It is translated as CASSLNFIAGGNEQFF.